Presented here are 11 T cell receptor beta chains from one specimen sequenced in a study of blood T cell repertoires in COVID-19 (dated by TCRdb to about 2020). Library generation was performed with the immunoSEQ multiplex PCR assay. The clones in this table, taken by TCRdb from immuneACCESS, are in-frame only. Not every clone is retained; where verified, under half of the shortfall comes from an unresolved V gene, and the cause of the rest is unknown. Here the sample has roughly 350,000 clones; roughly 85% occur a single time. The leading ten clones occupy 3.6% of the sample. The specimen was peripheral blood. The source of these receptors is a woman younger than 30 with acute or convalescent COVID-19.

This clone was observed a few times. V and J are TRBV7-9 and TRBJ2-7; D gene ambiguous. CDR3 length: 14 residues. The V end was cut by 5 bases, the J end by 5 bases, with 16 bases between. Per the germline V gene, CDR1 is SEHNR and CDR2 is FQNEAQ (reference sequence). In nucleotides, the CDR3 is TGTGCCAGCAGCCAAGCACCCCTCTCGGACGAGCAGTACTTC. It encodes CASSQAPLSDEQYF.

The gene calls are TRBV5-1 and TRBJ2-7; 11 bases fit TRBD2. The V gene end was trimmed by 4 bases and the J gene end by 3 bases; junction bases not matched to a gene: 6. Germline V gene lookup returns CDR1 SGHRS and CDR2 YFSETQ. This CDR3 is built from 15 residues. CDR3 sequence: CASSAGLADFYEQYF. In nucleotides, the CDR3 is TGCGCCAGCAGCGCGGGACTAGCGGATTTCTACGAGCAGTACTTC.

The rearrangement joins TRBV12-3 or TRBV12-4 to TRBJ2-1; D perhaps matches TRBD2 (5 bases). The CDR3 runs to 12 residues. Trimming cost V 3 bases and J 9 bases, with 9 bases left between them. CDR3 in amino acids: CASSFSSGEQFF. The CDR3, as DNA: TGTGCCAGCAGTTTTTCCAGCGGTGAGCAGTTCTTC.

The chain carries TRBV6-5 and TRBJ2-5; TRBD1 matches at 8 bases. This CDR3 comprises 12 residues. Germline loops: CDR1 MNHEY, CDR2 SVGAGI. V lost 6 bases, J lost 7 bases, and 4 bases stayed unmatched. CDR3 nucleotides: TGTGCCAGCAGGGGACAGGAGGGGACCCAGTACTTC. Residues: CASRGQEGTQYF.

The chain is built from TRBV3-1 (or the pseudogene TRBV3-2) and TRBJ1-2, with 7 bases that match TRBD1. CDR1 is LGHDT and CDR2 is YNNKEL in the germline V gene (reference sequence). This CDR3 contains 12 residues. The ends lost 4 bases at V and 6 bases at J; junction bases unmatched: 2. The CDR3 is CASSRDSHGYTF. For the CDR3, the DNA is TGTGCCAGCAGCCGGGACAGTCATGGCTACACCTTC.

The J gene is TRBJ1-1, the V gene TRBV7-9; tentatively, D is TRBD1 (5 bases). The CDR3 consists of 16 residues. The V gene lost 2 bases and the J gene lost 3 bases, with 16 bases spanning the gap. Per the germline V gene, CDR1 is SEHNR and CDR2 is FQNEAQ (reference sequence). Here the CDR3 reads CASSLKWGDRDTEAFF. In DNA form, the CDR3 reads TGTGCCAGCAGCTTAAAATGGGGGGATAGGGACACTGAAGCTTTCTTT.

The chain employs TRBV5-1 and TRBJ1-2, with D tentatively TRBD1 (6 bases). Between the trimmed V and J ends, which lost 0 bases and 7 bases, there was a span of 13 bases. Per germline, CDR1 SGHRS and CDR2 YFSETQ. The CDR3 runs 14 residues. The CDR3 sequence is CASSLVAGARGYTF. DNA for the CDR3: TGCGCCAGCAGCTTGGTGGCGGGGGCGCGTGGCTACACCTTC.

This sequence joins TRBV4-1 and TRBJ2-7, with D maybe TRBD2 (6 bases). Per germline, CDR1 MGHRA and CDR2 YSYEKL. Trimming removed 0 bases from V and 6 bases from J, with 9 bases in between. CDR3 size: 13 residues. In DNA form, the CDR3 reads TGCGCCAGCAGCCAAGAGGGAGGCCGCGAGCAGTACTTC. Translated, it gives CASSQEGGREQYF.

This rearrangement joins TRBV6-1 to TRBJ1-5; D gene ambiguous. The germline V gene encodes CDR1 MNHNS and CDR2 SASEGT. Trimming pared 2 bases from V and 5 bases from J, leaving 4 bases between. CDR3 size: 12 residues. The CDR3 DNA follows: TGTGCCAGCAGTGAATTATATCAGCCCCAGCATTTT. Residues: CASSELYQPQHF.

The chain uses TRBV9 and TRBJ1-2; D is unclear. This CDR3 is built from 15 residues. CDR1 is SGDLS and CDR2 is YYNGEE in the germline V gene. The germline V and J ends were trimmed by 4 bases and 0 bases, with 13 bases remaining between them. CDR3 region: CASSHGRLPNYGYTF. CDR3 sequence (DNA): TGTGCCAGCAGCCACGGGAGGCTTCCTAACTATGGCTACACCTTC.

The chain carries TRBV25-1 and TRBJ1-1; 7 nucleotides agree with TRBD1. V dropped 5 bases and J dropped 3; count of bases not matched to a gene: 9. CDR1 is MGHDK and CDR2 is SYGVNS in the germline V gene. The CDR3 has 15 residues. CDR3 loop: CASSFDRAGYTEAFF. The CDR3 region has the DNA TGTGCCAGCAGTTTCGACAGGGCTGGGTACACTGAAGCTTTCTTT. Supplemented by reference TRBV25-1 and TRBJ1-1, the full variable domain reads EADIYQTPRYLVIGTGKKITLECSQTMGHDKMYWYQQDPGMELHLIHYSYGVNSTEKGDLSSESTVSRIRTEHFPLTLESARPSHTSQYLCASSFDRAGYTEAFFGQGTRLTVV.